The 16 T cell receptor beta chains below all came from one sample that was sequenced in a study of post-analysis software for immune sequencing data. These receptors lack a known antigen. cDNA libraries of TCR beta carried unique molecular identifiers. Each CDR3 protein is one row after TCRdb ran MiXCR on the PCR reads. The table lists roughly 670,000 distinct CDR3 sequences, 55% to 70% of them singletons. Study-wide results and limits: TRBV5-6, TRBV5-1 and TRBV20-1 belonged to a set of roughly five TRBV segments that were more frequent in patients than controls.

Source material: blood. These receptors were collected from a girl aged 2-10 years with multiple sclerosis.

This clonotype was detected once. The gene calls are TRBV6-6 and TRBJ2-7; possible D gene TRBD1, 5 bases. Between the trimmed V and J ends, which lost 0 bases and 2 bases, there was a span of 8 bases. The CDR3 has 14 residues. The germline CDR1 and CDR2 sequences are MNHNY and SVGAGI (reference sequence). CDR3 amino acids: CASSYSGRPYEQYF. The CDR3 DNA follows: TGTGCCAGCAGTTACTCGGGGCGCCCCTACGAGCAGTACTTC.

The chain is built from TRBV21-1 and TRBJ2-7. TRBV21-1 is a documented pseudogene. CDR3 size: 16 residues. CDR3 protein: CASSTMTRKPSYEQYF. CDR3 coding DNA: TGTGCCAGCAGCACAATGACACGGAAGCCGTCCTACGAGCAGTACTTC.

This clonotype was detected once. The chain recombines TRBV7-2 with TRBJ2-3, with 9 bases matching TRBD2. Germline V gene sequence: CDR1 SGHTA, CDR2 FQGNSA. V lost 4 bases, J lost 2 bases, and 4 bases stayed unmatched. This CDR3 comprises 15 residues. The CDR3, as DNA: TGTGCCAGCAGCTCGTCTAGCGGGGTCACAGATACGCAGTATTTT. Translated, it gives CASSSSSGVTDTQYF.

The gene calls are TRBV5-1 and TRBJ1-2; TRBD1 matches at 8 bases. Germline V lookup: CDR1 SGHRS, CDR2 YFSETQ. Trimming cost V 4 bases and J 3 bases; bases outside gene matches: 5. The CDR3 runs to 14 residues. The CDR3 is CASSRTGIDYGYTF. For the CDR3, the DNA is TGCGCCAGCAGCCGGACAGGGATTGACTATGGCTACACCTTC.

The chain links TRBV10-3 to TRBJ2-5; possibly TRBD2 for D (5 bases). The V end was cut by 7 bases, the J end by 4 bases, with 13 bases between. The CDR3 spans 13 residues. Germline lookup yields CDR1 ENHRY and CDR2 SYGVKD. CDR3 in amino acids: CAIKGDQGETQYF. In nucleotides, the CDR3 is TGTGCCATCAAGGGAGACCAAGGAGAGACCCAGTACTTC.

This sequence joins TRBV27 and TRBJ2-1, with 12 bases that match TRBD2. This CDR3 region has 15 residues. Germline loops: CDR1 MNHEY, CDR2 SMNVEV (reference sequence). V trimming: 8 bases; J trimming: 10 bases; junction bases outside the gene matches: 12. CDR3 in amino acids: CASGEASGGAREQFF. The CDR3 bases are TGTGCCAGCGGCGAGGCTAGCGGGGGGGCACGGGAGCAGTTCTTC.

V gene TRBV27 combines with J gene TRBJ2-1, with 8 bases fitting TRBD2. The CDR3 has 16 residues. The junction had 2 bases not matched to a gene; V was cut back by 0 bases and J by 1 base. Germline values: CDR1 MNHEY, CDR2 SMNVEV (reference sequence). The CDR3 region has the DNA TGTGCCAGCAGTTTATCCCGCGGGAGGTCCTACAATGAGCAGTTCTTC. Amino acids: CASSLSRGRSYNEQFF.

The table lists this clonotype with a few counts. The CDR3 region is CASSYRGGQETQYF. The CDR3 DNA sequence: TGCGCCAGCAGTTACCGGGGGGGACAAGAGACCCAGTACTTC. The chain is built from TRBV5-1 and TRBJ2-5; 8 nucleotides line up with TRBD2. Trimming at V came to 5 bases and at J to 2 bases, leaving 5 bases not matched to a gene. The CDR3 consists of 14 residues. Germline CDR1 reads SGHRS; CDR2 reads YFSETQ. Looking up the rest from reference TRBV5-1 and TRBJ2-5 gives the full variable domain: KAGVTQTPRYLIKTRGQQVTLSCSPISGHRSVSWYQQTPGQGLQFLFEYFSETQRNKGNFPGRFSGRQFSNSRSEMNVSTLELGDSALYLCASSYRGGQETQYFGPGTRLLVL.

This chain joins TRBV15 and TRBJ1-1; no reliable D call. Germline V gene data show CDR1 as LNHNV and CDR2 as YYDKDF (reference sequence). Trimming stripped 0 bases from V and 0 bases from J, with 5 bases between. The CDR3 length is 14 residues. The CDR3 reads CATSRERVNTEAFF. CDR3 DNA sequence: TGTGCCACCAGCAGAGAACGGGTGAACACTGAAGCTTTCTTT.

This clonotype came up a few times. The J gene is TRBJ2-7, the V gene TRBV12-3 or TRBV12-4; D is ambiguous. Trimming cost V 1 base and J 6 bases, with 10 bases left between them. CDR3 length: 13 residues. CDR3 in amino acids: CASSLGEMGEQYF. CDR3 DNA sequence: TGTGCCAGCAGTTTAGGGGAAATGGGCGAGCAGTACTTC.

The CDR3 DNA sequence: TGCAGCGTTACAGGGGTTCAAGAGACCCAGTACTTC. This sequence encodes CSVTGVQETQYF. The J gene is TRBJ2-5, the V gene TRBV29-1; TRBD1 agrees at 7 bases. V shed 5 bases, J shed 2 bases, and the junction held 2 bases outside the gene matches. The CDR3 consists of 12 residues. The germline V gene encodes CDR1 SQVTM and CDR2 ANQGSEA.

The chain couples TRBV9 to TRBJ1-4; 8 bases line up with TRBD1. V trimming: 3 bases; J trimming: 7 bases; junction bases outside the gene matches: 8. The germline gives CDR1 SGDLS, CDR2 YYNGEE. The CDR3 is 15 residues long. CDR3 sequence: CASSAYRGVSEKLFF. The CDR3, as DNA: TGTGCCAGCAGCGCCTACAGGGGGGTATCTGAAAAACTGTTTTTT.

The chain couples TRBV11-2 to TRBJ2-5, with TRBD1 identical over 7 bases. This CDR3 has 16 amino acids. Germline V CDR1 and CDR2: SGHAT, FQNNGV. The ends lost 6 bases at V and 3 bases at J; junction bases unmatched: 13. CDR3 coding DNA: TGTGCCAGCAGACAGAGGTCAGGGGGAAATGAAGAGACCCAGTACTTC. This encodes CASRQRSGGNEETQYF.

A word on this clonotype: A read error may produce the germline difference seen at one junction end. This sequence joins TRBV10-3 and TRBJ2-5; 14 nucleotides agree with TRBD2. Germline lookup yields CDR1 ENHRY and CDR2 SYGVKD. This CDR3 has 15 amino acids. Here the CDR3 DNA reads TGTGCCATCGGGACTAGCGGGAGTGGTAGCGAGACCCGGTACTTC. Translating it yields CAIGTSGSGSETRYF.

The chain carries TRBV29-1 and TRBJ2-2; the match to TRBD2 covers 10 bases. The V segment lost 7 bases and the J segment 5 bases; nucleotides outside the gene matches: 4. Germline CDR1 and CDR2: SQVTM and ANQGSEA. This CDR3 contains 13 residues. Here the CDR3 DNA reads TGCAGCGGGACTAGCGGACGGACCGGGGAGCTGTTTTTT. Amino acid sequence: CSGTSGRTGELFF.

The chain has TRBV6-6 and TRBJ1-2; 9 bases are a match to TRBD1. CDR3 length: 15 residues. J gave up 2 bases and V 6 bases, and 7 bases lay outside the gene matches. Germline values: CDR1 MNHNY, CDR2 SVGAGI (reference sequence). DNA for the CDR3: TGTGCCAGCAGAAAAGACAGGGGGTCCAACTATGGCTACACCTTC. It specifies CASRKDRGSNYGYTF.